The 11 T cell receptor beta chains reported below all come from one sample, sequenced in a study of beta chain features in type 1 diabetes. As every portion of the isolated RNA was reverse transcribed, the sequencing read expressed TCRB transcripts. Method: immunoSEQ multiplex PCR; TCRdb's copy keeps in-frame clones and lacks some. Of hundreds of thousands of clones in the sample, 15% to 20% were seen once. The specimen was naive CD4+ T cells from blood. All receptors come from a woman under 30 in good health.

This chain connects TRBV7-2 to TRBJ2-7; tentative D call: TRBD2 (5 bases). The germline V gene encodes CDR1 SGHTA and CDR2 FQGNSA. This CDR3 is built from 15 residues. V was shortened by 5 bases and J by 6 bases, with 20 bases between the two germline ends. The CDR3 here is CASSPQVAGYGEQYF. For the CDR3, the DNA is TGTGCCAGCAGCCCTCAGGTGGCGGGTTACGGCGAGCAGTACTTC.

In its sample, this clone was seen many times. This chain uses TRBV15 with TRBJ2-4; D remains ambiguous. There are 15 residues in the CDR3. Germline V gene sequence: CDR1 LNHNV, CDR2 YYDKDF (reference sequence). V shed 0 bases and J shed 0 bases, with 6 bases lying between them. For the CDR3, the DNA is TGTGCCACCAGCAGAGAAAATCTAGCCAAAAACATTCAGTACTTC. The encoded protein is CATSRENLAKNIQYF.

This clone has more than one count but fewer than ten. J is TRBJ2-1 and V is TRBV7-9; TRBD1 is a possible D gene (6 bases). The V and J ends lost 3 bases and 2 bases respectively, with 14 bases between them. The CDR3 has 16 amino acids. Per germline, CDR1 SEHNR and CDR2 FQNEAQ (reference sequence). The CDR3 region has the DNA TGTGCCAGCAGCTTCTACAGGGACCCCACCTACAATGAGCAGTTCTTC. Its translation: CASSFYRDPTYNEQFF.

The chain links TRBV19 to TRBJ2-2; D may be TRBD2 (5 bases). The CDR3 totals 17 residues. Germline loops: CDR1 LNHDA, CDR2 SQIVND (reference sequence). Deletions cut 2 bases from V and 1 base from J, with 14 bases between. The CDR3 loop is CASSIMHERMNTGELFF. The CDR3 DNA reads TGTGCCAGTAGTATAATGCACGAGCGGATGAACACCGGGGAGCTGTTTTTT.

This clone has more than one count but fewer than ten. The chain employs TRBV4-1 and TRBJ2-1; D call uncertain. V was shortened by 3 bases and J by 0 bases, with 15 bases between the two germline ends. Germline CDR1 MGHRA, CDR2 YSYEKL. CDR3 size: 17 residues. The CDR3 DNA sequence: TGCGCCAGCAGCCATCTTCGAGGTCAGAGCTCCTACAATGAGCAGTTCTTC. Protein sequence: CASSHLRGQSSYNEQFF.

This clone was found once. This chain joins TRBV4-2 and TRBJ1-2; no clear D gene. Looked up from germline, CDR1 is LGHNA and CDR2 is YNFKEQ. CDR3 size: 16 residues. With 5 bases removed from V and 3 bases from J, the gap between germline ends came to 19 bases. For the CDR3, the DNA is TGTGCCAGCAGCTCGGGGTCGGGGAAAGGGCACTATGGCTACACCTTC. Protein: CASSSGSGKGHYGYTF.

The chain carries TRBV4-1 and TRBJ2-3; TRBD2 aligns across 8 bases. With V trimmed by 1 base and J by 6 bases, 9 bases remained unmatched. The CDR3 has 16 residues. Germline V lookup: CDR1 MGHRA, CDR2 YSYEKL. CDR3 protein: CASSQGRSGRGDTQYF. The CDR3 DNA is TGCGCCAGCAGCCAAGGAAGGAGCGGGAGAGGGGATACGCAGTATTTT.

This clone was detected a few times. Additional DNA sequences in this sample encode the identical CDR3. The gene calls are TRBV20-1 and TRBJ1-2; the D gene is possibly TRBD1 (6 bases). Germline V CDR1 and CDR2: DFQATT, SNEGSKA (reference sequence). This CDR3 is built from 11 residues. V lost 5 bases and J 3 bases, leaving 7 bases between the germline ends. The CDR3 protein is CSARTDYGYTF. CDR3 DNA sequence: TGCAGTGCTCGGACAGACTATGGCTACACCTTC.

This clone turned up a few times. The chain carries TRBV10-3 and TRBJ2-7, with TRBD2 matching over 8 bases. J was trimmed by 0 bases and V by 4 bases; bases with no gene match: 5. Germline values: CDR1 ENHRY, CDR2 SYGVKD. The CDR3 extends over 15 amino acids. The CDR3 DNA sequence: TGTGCCATCAGTGTACGCGGGACTAGCTCCTACGAGCAGTACTTC. Translated, it gives CAISVRGTSSYEQYF.

This clone was detected a few times. The chain links TRBV29-1 to TRBJ2-6; D perhaps matches TRBD2 (5 bases). Between the trimmed V and J ends, which lost 4 bases and 3 bases, there was a span of 13 bases. The CDR3 is made up of 15 amino acids. Per the germline V gene, CDR1 is SQVTM and CDR2 is ANQGSEA. CDR3 nucleotide sequence: TGCAGCGTTGCAGACCTCGGAGGTGGGGCCAACGTCCTGACTTTC. This encodes CSVADLGGGANVLTF.

This chain uses TRBV28 with TRBJ1-5, with D hard to call. V was trimmed by 2 bases and J by 6 bases, leaving 8 bases between them. The CDR3 is 13 residues long. Germline CDR1 MDHEN, CDR2 SYDVKM. CDR3 DNA sequence: TGTGCCAGCAGTTTACGAAGTATTCAGCCCCAGCATTTT. Its translation: CASSLRSIQPQHF.